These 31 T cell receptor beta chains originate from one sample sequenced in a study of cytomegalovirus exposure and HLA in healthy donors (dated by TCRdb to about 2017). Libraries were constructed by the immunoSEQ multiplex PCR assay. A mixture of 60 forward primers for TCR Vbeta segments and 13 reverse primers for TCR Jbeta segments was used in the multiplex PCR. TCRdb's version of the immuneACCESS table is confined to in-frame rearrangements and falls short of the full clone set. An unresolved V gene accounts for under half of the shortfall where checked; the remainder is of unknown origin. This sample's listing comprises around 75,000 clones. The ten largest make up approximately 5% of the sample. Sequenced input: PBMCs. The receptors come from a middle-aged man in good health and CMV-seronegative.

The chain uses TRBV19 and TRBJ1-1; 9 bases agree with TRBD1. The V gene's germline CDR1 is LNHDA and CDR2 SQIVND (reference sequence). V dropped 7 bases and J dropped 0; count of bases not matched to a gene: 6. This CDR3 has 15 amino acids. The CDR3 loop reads CASTDRGNLNTEAFF. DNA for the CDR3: TGTGCCAGTACTGACAGGGGGAATCTGAACACTGAAGCTTTCTTT.

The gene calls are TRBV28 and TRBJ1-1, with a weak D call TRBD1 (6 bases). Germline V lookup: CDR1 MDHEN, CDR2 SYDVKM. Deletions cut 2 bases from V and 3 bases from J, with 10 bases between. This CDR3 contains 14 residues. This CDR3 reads CASSLGRGDTEAFF. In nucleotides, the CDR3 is TGTGCCAGCAGTTTAGGCAGGGGAGACACTGAAGCTTTCTTT.

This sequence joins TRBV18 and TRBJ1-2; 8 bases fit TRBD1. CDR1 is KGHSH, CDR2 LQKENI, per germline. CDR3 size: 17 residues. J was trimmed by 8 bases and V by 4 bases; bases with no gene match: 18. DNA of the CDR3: TGTGCCAGCTCACTTCGGCAGGGGGCCCCCCGGTCACTCGGCTACACCTTC. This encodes CASSLRQGAPRSLGYTF. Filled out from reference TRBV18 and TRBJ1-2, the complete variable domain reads NAGVMQNPRHLVRRRGQEARLRCSPMKGHSHVYWYRQLPEEGLKFMVYLQKENIIDESGMPKERFSAEFPKEGPSILRIQQVVRGDSAAYFCASSLRQGAPRSLGYTFGSGTRLTVV.

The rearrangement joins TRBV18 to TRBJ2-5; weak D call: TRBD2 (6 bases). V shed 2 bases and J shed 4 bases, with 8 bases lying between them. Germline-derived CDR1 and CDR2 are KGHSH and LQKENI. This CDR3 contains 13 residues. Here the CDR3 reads CASSPGRRETQYF. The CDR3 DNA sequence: TGTGCCAGCTCACCAGGGAGGAGAGAGACCCAGTACTTC.

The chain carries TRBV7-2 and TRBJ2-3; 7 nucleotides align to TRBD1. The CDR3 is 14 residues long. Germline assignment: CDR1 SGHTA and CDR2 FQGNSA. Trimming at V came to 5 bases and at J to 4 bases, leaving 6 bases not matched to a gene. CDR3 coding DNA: TGTGCCAGCAGCCCACGACAGGGCTCAGATACGCAGTATTTT. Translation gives CASSPRQGSDTQYF. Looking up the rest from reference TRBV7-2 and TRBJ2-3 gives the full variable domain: GAGVSQSPSNKVTEKGKDVELRCDPISGHTALYWYRQSLGQGLEFLIYFQGNSAPDKSGLPSDRFSAERTGGSVSTLTIQRTQQEDSAVYLCASSPRQGSDTQYFGPGTRLTVL.

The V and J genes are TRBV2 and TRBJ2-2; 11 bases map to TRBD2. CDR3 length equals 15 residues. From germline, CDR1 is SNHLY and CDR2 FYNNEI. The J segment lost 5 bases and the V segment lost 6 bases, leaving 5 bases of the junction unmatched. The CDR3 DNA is TGTGCCAGCAGACGACTAGCGGGGATTACCGGGGAGCTGTTTTTT. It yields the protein CASRRLAGITGELFF.

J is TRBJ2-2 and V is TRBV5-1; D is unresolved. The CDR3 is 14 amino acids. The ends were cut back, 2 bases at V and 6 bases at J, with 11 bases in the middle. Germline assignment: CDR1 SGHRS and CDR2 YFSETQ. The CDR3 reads CASSLHLEAGELFF. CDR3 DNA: TGCGCCAGCAGCTTACATCTTGAGGCCGGGGAGCTGTTTTTT.

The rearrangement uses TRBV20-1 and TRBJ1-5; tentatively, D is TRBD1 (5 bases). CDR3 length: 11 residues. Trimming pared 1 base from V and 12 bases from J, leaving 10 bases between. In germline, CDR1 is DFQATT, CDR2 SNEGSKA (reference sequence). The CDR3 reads CSARGQGRQHF. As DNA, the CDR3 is TGCAGTGCTAGAGGTCAGGGCCGCCAGCATTTT.

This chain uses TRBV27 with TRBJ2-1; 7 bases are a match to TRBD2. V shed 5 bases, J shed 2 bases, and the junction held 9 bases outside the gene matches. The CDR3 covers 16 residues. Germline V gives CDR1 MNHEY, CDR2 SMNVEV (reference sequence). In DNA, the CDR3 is TGTGCCAGCAGTCTCCTCGGGAGCGGGACCTACAATGAGCAGTTCTTC. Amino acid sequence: CASSLLGSGTYNEQFF.

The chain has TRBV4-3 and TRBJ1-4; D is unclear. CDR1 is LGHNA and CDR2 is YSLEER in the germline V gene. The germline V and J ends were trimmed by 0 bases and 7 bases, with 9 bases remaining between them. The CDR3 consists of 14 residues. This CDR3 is CASSQDVNIEKLFF. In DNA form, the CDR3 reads TGCGCCAGCAGCCAAGACGTAAACATTGAAAAACTGTTTTTT.

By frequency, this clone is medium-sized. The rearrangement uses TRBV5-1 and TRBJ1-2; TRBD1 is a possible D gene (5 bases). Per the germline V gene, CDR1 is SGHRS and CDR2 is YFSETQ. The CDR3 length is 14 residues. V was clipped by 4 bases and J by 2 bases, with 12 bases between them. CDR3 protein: CASSQTTANYGYTF. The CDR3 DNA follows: TGCGCCAGCAGCCAAACGACAGCAAACTATGGCTACACCTTC.

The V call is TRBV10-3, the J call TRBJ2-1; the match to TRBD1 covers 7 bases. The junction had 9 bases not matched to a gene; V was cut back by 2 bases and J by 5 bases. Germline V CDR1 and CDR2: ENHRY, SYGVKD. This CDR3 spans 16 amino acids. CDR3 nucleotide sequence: TGTGCCATCAGTGAGCCCGGGACAGAGCAGAACAATGAGCAGTTCTTC. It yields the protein CAISEPGTEQNNEQFF.

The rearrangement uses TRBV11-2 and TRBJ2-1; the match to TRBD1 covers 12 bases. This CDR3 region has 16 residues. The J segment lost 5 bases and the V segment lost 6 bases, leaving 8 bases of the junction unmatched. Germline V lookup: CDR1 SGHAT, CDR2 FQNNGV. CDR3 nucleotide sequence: TGTGCCAGCAGAAGACCGGGACAGGGGGCACACAATGAGCAGTTCTTC. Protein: CASRRPGQGAHNEQFF.

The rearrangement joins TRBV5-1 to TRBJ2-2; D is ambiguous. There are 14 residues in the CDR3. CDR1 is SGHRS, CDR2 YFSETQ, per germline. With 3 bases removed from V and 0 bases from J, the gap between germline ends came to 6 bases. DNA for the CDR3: TGCGCCAGCAGCTACGGAGCGAACACCGGGGAGCTGTTTTTT. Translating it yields CASSYGANTGELFF.

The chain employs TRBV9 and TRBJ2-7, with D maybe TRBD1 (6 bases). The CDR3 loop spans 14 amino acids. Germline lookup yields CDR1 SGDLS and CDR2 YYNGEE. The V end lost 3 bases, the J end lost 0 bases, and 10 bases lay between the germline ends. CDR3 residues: CASSGTASSYEQYF. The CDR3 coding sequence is TGTGCCAGCAGCGGGACAGCTAGCTCCTACGAGCAGTACTTC.

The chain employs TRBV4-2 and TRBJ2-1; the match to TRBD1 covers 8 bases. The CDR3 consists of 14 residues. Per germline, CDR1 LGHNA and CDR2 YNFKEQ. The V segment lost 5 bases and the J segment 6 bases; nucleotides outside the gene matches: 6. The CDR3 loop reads CASSARTGINEQFF. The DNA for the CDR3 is TGTGCCAGCAGCGCCCGGACAGGGATCAATGAGCAGTTCTTC.

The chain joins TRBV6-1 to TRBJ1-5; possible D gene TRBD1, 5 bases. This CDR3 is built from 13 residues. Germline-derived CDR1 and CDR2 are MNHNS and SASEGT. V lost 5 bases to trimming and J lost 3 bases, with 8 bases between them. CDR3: CASSLQVNQPQHF. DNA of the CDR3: TGTGCCAGCAGTCTACAGGTCAATCAGCCCCAGCATTTT.

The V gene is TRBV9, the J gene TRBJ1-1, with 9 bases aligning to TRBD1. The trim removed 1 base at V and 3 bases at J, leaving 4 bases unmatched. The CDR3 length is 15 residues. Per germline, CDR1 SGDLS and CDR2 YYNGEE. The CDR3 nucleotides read TGTGCCAGCAGCGTATTACAGGGGGCGGACACTGAAGCTTTCTTT. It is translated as CASSVLQGADTEAFF.

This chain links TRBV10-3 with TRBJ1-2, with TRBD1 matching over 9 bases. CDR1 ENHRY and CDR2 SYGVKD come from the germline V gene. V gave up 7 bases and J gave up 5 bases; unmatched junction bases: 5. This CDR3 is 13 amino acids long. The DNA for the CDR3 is TGTGCCATCACCCCGGGACAGGGTTATGGCTACACCTTC. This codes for CAITPGQGYGYTF.

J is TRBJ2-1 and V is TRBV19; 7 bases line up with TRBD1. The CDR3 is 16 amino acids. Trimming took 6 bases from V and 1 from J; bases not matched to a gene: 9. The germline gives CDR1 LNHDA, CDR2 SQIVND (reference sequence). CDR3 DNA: TGTGCCAGTAGCGATCTACAGGGGTGGTCCTACAATGAGCAGTTCTTC. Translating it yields CASSDLQGWSYNEQFF. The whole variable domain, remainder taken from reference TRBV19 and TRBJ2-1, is DGGITQSPKYLFRKEGQNVTLSCEQNLNHDAMYWYRQDPGQGLRLIYYSQIVNDFQKGDIAEGYSVSREKKESFPLTVTSAQKNPTAFYLCASSDLQGWSYNEQFFGPGTRLTVL.

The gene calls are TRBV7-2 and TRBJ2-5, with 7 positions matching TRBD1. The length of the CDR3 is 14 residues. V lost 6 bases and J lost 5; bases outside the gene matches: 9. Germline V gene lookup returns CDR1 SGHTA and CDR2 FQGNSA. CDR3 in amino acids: CASRRDRAEETQYF. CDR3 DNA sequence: TGTGCCAGCAGGCGTGACAGGGCGGAGGAGACCCAGTACTTC.

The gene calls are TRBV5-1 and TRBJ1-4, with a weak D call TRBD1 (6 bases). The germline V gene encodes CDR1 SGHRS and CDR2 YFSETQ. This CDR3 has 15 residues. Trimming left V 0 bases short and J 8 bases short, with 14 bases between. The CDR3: CASSLVAGDGEKLFF. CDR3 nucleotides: TGCGCCAGCAGCTTGGTGGCAGGGGACGGAGAAAAACTGTTTTTT.

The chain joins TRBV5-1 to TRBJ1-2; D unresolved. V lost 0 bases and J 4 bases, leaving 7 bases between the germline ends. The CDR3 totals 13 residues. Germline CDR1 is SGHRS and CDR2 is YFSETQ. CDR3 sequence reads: CASSLDLLYGYTF. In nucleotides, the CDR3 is TGCGCCAGCAGCTTGGACTTACTCTATGGCTACACCTTC.

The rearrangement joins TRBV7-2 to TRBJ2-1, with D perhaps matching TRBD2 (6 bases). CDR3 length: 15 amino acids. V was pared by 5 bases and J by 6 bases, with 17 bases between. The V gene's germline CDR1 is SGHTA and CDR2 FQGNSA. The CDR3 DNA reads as TGTGCCAGCAGCCCCGGAGGGGCGCGACTCAATGAGCAGTTCTTC. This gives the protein CASSPGGARLNEQFF. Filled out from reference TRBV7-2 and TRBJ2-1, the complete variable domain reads GAGVSQSPSNKVTEKGKDVELRCDPISGHTALYWYRQSLGQGLEFLIYFQGNSAPDKSGLPSDRFSAERTGGSVSTLTIQRTQQEDSAVYLCASSPGGARLNEQFFGPGTRLTVL.

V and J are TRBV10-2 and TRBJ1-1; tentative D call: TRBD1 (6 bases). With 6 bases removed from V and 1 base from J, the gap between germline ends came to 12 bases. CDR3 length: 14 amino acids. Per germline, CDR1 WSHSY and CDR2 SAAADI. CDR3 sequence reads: CASRAGTPNTEAFF. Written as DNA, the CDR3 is TGCGCCAGCAGGGCCGGGACACCGAACACTGAAGCTTTCTTT.

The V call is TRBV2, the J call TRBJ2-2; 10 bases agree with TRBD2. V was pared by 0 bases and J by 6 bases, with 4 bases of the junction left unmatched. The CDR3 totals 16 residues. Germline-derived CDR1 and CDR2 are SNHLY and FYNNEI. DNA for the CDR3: TGTGCCAGCAGTGAAGCGATGAGCGGGGGGGCCGGGGAGCTGTTTTTT. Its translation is CASSEAMSGGAGELFF.

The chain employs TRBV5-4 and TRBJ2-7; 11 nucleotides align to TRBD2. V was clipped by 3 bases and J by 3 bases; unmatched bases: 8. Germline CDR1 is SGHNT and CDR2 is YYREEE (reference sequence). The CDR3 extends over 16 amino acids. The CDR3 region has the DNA TGTGCCAGCAGCTCTGGGGGGACTAGCGGCCTCTACGAGCAGTACTTC. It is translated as CASSSGGTSGLYEQYF. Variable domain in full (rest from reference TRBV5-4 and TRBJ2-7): ETGVTQSPTHLIKTRGQQVTLRCSSQSGHNTVSWYQQALGQGPQFIFQYYREEENGRGNFPPRFSGLQFPNYSSELNVNALELDDSALYLCASSSGGTSGLYEQYFGPGTRLTVT.

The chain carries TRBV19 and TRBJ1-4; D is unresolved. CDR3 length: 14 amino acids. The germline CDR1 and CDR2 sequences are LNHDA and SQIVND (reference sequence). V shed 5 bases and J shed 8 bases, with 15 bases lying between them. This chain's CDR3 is CASSPLPTGEKLFF. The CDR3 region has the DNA TGTGCCAGTAGTCCCCTCCCGACGGGAGAAAAACTGTTTTTT.

Here the CDR3 DNA reads TGTGCCAGCAGTGAGGGACATCTATACGAGCAGTACTTC. Protein sequence: CASSEGHLYEQYF. The chain recombines TRBV6-1 with TRBJ2-7; perhaps TRBD1 as D (6 bases). The ends were cut back, 3 bases at V and 4 bases at J, with 10 bases in the middle. Germline CDR1 reads MNHNS; CDR2 reads SASEGT. The CDR3 loop spans 13 amino acids.

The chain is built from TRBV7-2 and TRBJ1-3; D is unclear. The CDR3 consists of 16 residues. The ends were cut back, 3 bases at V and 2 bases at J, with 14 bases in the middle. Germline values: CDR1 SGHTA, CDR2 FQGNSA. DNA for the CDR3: TGTGCCAGCAGCTTTTTCCCGGGTAACGCTGGAAACACCATATATTTT. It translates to CASSFFPGNAGNTIYF.

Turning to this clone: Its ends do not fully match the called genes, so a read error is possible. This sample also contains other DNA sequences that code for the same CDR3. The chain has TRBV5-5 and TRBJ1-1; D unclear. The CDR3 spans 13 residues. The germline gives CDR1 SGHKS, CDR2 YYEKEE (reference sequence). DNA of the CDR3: TGCGCCAGCAGCTTGCAGGAGAACACTGAAGCTTTCTTT. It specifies CASSLQENTEAFF.